These T cell receptor beta chains were read from a single sample in a study of blood T cell repertoires in COVID-19. The table came from immunoSEQ multiplex PCR; TCRdb's copy has only in-frame clones and leaves some out. The top ten hold approximately 12% of the sample, which has fewer than 300,000 clones, around 85% seen once. The sample taken for sequencing was peripheral blood. The receptors were gathered from a woman in her twenties or thirties with COVID-19, enrolled during active disease. Both conserved end residues are part of each CDR3. D genes are given only for firm matches. Clone size is stated in some rows and not others, as once, few, many or a class when expanded.

D gene	V gene	clone size	J gene	CDR3 protein	CDR3 DNA
NA	TRBV7-9	NA	TRBJ2-5	CASSIWTEQETQYF	TGTGCCAGCAGCATTTGGACAGAACAAGAGACCCAGTACTTC
TRBD2	TRBV4-1	NA	TRBJ2-5	CASSQNGGIIQETQYF	TGCGCCAGCAGCCAAAACGGGGGGATTATTCAAGAGACCCAGTACTTC
TRBD1	TRBV2	NA	TRBJ2-7	CASSPPPGQRSYEQYF	TGTGCCAGCAGCCCTCCACCGGGACAGCGCTCCTACGAGCAGTACTTC
TRBD2	TRBV11-2	NA	TRBJ2-1	CASSVTSGINNEQFF	TGTGCCAGCAGCGTGACTAGCGGTATCAACAATGAGCAGTTCTTC
NA	TRBV5-4	NA	TRBJ2-3	CASSPQGDTQYF	TGTGCCAGCAGCCCCCAGGGGGATACGCAGTATTTT
NA	TRBV7-2	NA	TRBJ2-3	CASSFDSSTDTQYF	TGTGCCAGCAGCTTCGACAGTAGCACAGATACGCAGTATTTT
NA	TRBV6-4	once	TRBJ2-1	CASSDRGNEQFF	TGTGCCAGCAGTGATCGAGGAAATGAGCAGTTCTTC
TRBD2	TRBV3-1/TRBV3-2	NA	TRBJ2-3	CASSQESTTSGVADTQYF	TGTGCCAGCAGCCAAGAATCCACGACTAGCGGGGTAGCAGATACGCAGTATTTT
NA	TRBV7-6	few	TRBJ2-7	CASSLLSGGLPYEQYF	TGTGCCAGCAGCTTATTATCCGGGGGACTCCCCTACGAGCAGTACTTC
TRBD1	TRBV27	NA	TRBJ2-7	CASSLYRGTYEQYF	TGTGCCAGCAGTTTATACAGGGGAACCTACGAGCAGTACTTC
NA	TRBV15	NA	TRBJ1-6	CATSRSAHRAYNSPLHF	TGTGCCACCAGCAGATCCGCCCACAGAGCCTATAATTCACCCCTCCACTTT
NA	TRBV5-4	NA	TRBJ2-1	CASSFQGGSQVEQFF	TGTGCCAGCAGCTTTCAGGGGGGATCCCAGGTAGAGCAGTTCTTC
NA	TRBV5-4	NA	TRBJ1-3	CASSLDGNSGNTIYF	TGTGCCAGCAGCTTGGATGGAAACAGTGGAAACACCATATATTTT
TRBD1	TRBV4-1	NA	TRBJ1-6	CASSQDAVTGSSVSPLHF	TGCGCCAGCAGCCAAGATGCCGTGACAGGGTCTAGTGTTTCACCCCTCCACTTT
NA	TRBV18	NA	TRBJ1-1	CASSPTVNTEAFF	TGTGCCAGCTCACCAACAGTAAACACTGAAGCTTTCTTT
TRBD1	TRBV23-1	NA	TRBJ1-5	CASSQSGTGNEGSNQPQHF	TGCGCCAGCAGTCAGTCCGGGACAGGTAACGAGGGGAGCAATCAGCCCCAGCATTTT
NA	TRBV7-9	once	TRBJ2-3	CASSSISVADTQYF	TGTGCCAGCAGCTCCATTAGCGTGGCAGATACGCAGTATTTT
NA	TRBV28	NA	TRBJ1-2	CASSLQGIYGYTF	TGTGCCAGCAGTTTACAGGGAATCTATGGCTACACCTTC
NA	TRBV28	NA	TRBJ1-5	CASRRTKRTLLHQPQHF	TGTGCCAGCAGGAGGACCAAAAGGACATTACTTCATCAGCCCCAGCATTTT
NA	TRBV5-6	NA	TRBJ1-4	CASIPRGRAFFNEKLFF	TGTGCCAGCATCCCGCGAGGGAGGGCCTTCTTTAATGAAAAACTGTTTTTT
TRBD1	TRBV11-3	NA	TRBJ2-1	CASSTSRGQGPYNEQFF	TGTGCCAGCAGCACTTCCCGGGGACAGGGACCATACAATGAGCAGTTCTTC
NA	TRBV19	NA	TRBJ1-2	CASTLGLSGYTF	TGTGCCAGTACTCTGGGACTAAGTGGCTACACCTTC
TRBD2	TRBV6-5	NA	TRBJ2-5	CASDSLAGGSETQYF	TGTGCCAGCGATAGTTTAGCGGGGGGGAGTGAGACCCAGTACTTC
NA	TRBV18	NA	TRBJ2-2	CASSPVSGPTGELFF	TGTGCCAGCTCGCCAGTTAGCGGTCCCACCGGGGAGCTGTTTTTT
NA	TRBV21-1	NA	TRBJ2-1	CASSLAGAYNEQFF	TGTGCCAGCAGCCTAGCGGGGGCCTACAATGAGCAGTTCTTC
NA	TRBV2	NA	TRBJ1-2	CASSEEIDSNYGYTF	TGTGCCAGCAGTGAAGAAATAGATAGTAACTATGGCTACACCTTC
NA	TRBV10-3	NA	TRBJ1-1	CAISGQVNTEAFF	TGTGCCATCAGTGGTCAGGTGAACACTGAAGCTTTCTTT
NA	TRBV19	NA	TRBJ1-1	CASSIGRVPTEAFF	TGTGCCAGTAGTATAGGGAGGGTTCCCACTGAAGCTTTCTTT
NA	TRBV19	once	TRBJ2-3	CASSRQGTDTQYF	TGTGCCAGTAGTAGGCAGGGCACAGATACGCAGTATTTT
NA	TRBV7-9	NA	TRBJ1-2	CASSLNDRSNVGYTF	TGTGCCAGCAGCTTGAATGACAGGTCTAATGTCGGCTACACCTTC
TRBD2	TRBV10-3	once	TRBJ2-5	CAISDGRGSQETQYF	TGTGCCATCAGTGATGGGCGGGGGAGCCAAGAGACCCAGTACTTC
NA	TRBV19	NA	TRBJ1-5	CARPFDAYSNQPQHF	TGTGCCAGGCCTTTCGATGCCTATAGCAATCAGCCCCAGCATTTT
NA	TRBV27	once	TRBJ1-2	CASRALSGYTF	TGTGCCAGCAGGGCACTATCCGGCTACACCTTC
TRBD2	TRBV3-1/TRBV3-2	NA	TRBJ2-5	CASSLNSGGRETQYF	TGTGCCAGCAGCCTGAATAGCGGGGGGAGGGAGACCCAGTACTTC
NA	TRBV12-3/TRBV12-4	NA	TRBJ2-2	CASTPGNGELFF	TGTGCCAGCACTCCAGGGAACGGGGAGCTGTTTTTT
NA	TRBV28	NA	TRBJ2-4	CASSPPARGIQYF	TGTGCCAGCAGTCCCCCCGCCCGGGGCATTCAGTACTTC
NA	TRBV30	NA	TRBJ1-6	CAWASGAPLHF	TGTGCCTGGGCCTCGGGGGCACCCCTCCACTTT